This entry features one T cell receptor (beta chain) sequence. The antigen is undetermined. A much larger clone lies a single base off, so this may be a read error. The data stem from a study of Graves' ophthalmopathy and Graves' hyperthyroidism. General study results and limits: The model predicted progression of ophthalmopathy with a sensitivity of roughly 65%, and its specificity was less than 85%. Ophthalmopathy versus stable hyperthyroidism: 13-signature model gave around 85% sensitivity, 65% to 82% specificity.

Beta-chain TCR CDR3 regions were amplified from RNA transcripts. Second-round multiplex PCR followed a first-round RT-PCR using HTBI primers. One entry per CDR3 protein, called by TCRdb with MiXCR from the multiplex PCR reads. The sample lists 230,000 or so distinct CDR3 sequences, around 50% occurring once. V dropped 9 bases and J dropped 0 bases, with 10 bases sitting between them. Germline CDR1 KGHDR, CDR2 SFDVKD. This CDR3 spans 14 amino acids. The chain recombines TRBV24-1 with TRBJ2-2; D gene ambiguous. The specimen sequenced was peripheral blood. The TCR originated in an adult man with Graves' ophthalmopathy. For the CDR3, the DNA is TGTGCCACCGGTGTTCAGTCGAACACCGGGGAGCTGTTTTTT. As protein: CATGVQSNTGELFF.